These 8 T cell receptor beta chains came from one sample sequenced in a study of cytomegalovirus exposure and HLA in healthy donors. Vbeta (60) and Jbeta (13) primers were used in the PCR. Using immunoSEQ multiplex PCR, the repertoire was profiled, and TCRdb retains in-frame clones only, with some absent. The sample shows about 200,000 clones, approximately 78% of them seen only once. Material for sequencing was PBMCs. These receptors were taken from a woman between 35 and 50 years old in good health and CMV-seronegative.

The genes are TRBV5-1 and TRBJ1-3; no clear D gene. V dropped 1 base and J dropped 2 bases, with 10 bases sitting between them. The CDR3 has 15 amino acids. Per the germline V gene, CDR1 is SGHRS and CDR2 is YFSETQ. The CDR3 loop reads CASSLIEGPGNTIYF. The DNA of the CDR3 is TGCGCCAGCAGCTTGATAGAGGGCCCTGGAAACACCATATATTTT.

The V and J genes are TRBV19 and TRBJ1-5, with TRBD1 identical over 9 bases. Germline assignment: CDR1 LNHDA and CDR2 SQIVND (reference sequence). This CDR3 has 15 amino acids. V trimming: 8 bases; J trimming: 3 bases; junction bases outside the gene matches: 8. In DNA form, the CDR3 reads TGTGCCAGTGCCCGACAGGGGGGAAACAATCAGCCCCAGCATTTT. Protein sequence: CASARQGGNNQPQHF.

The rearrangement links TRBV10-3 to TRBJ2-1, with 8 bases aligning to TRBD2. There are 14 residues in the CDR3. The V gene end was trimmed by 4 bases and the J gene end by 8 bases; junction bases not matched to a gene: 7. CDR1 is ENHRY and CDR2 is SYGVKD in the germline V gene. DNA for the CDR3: TGTGCCATCAGTGGCGGGACTAGAGGCTATGAGCAGTTCTTC. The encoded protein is CAISGGTRGYEQFF.

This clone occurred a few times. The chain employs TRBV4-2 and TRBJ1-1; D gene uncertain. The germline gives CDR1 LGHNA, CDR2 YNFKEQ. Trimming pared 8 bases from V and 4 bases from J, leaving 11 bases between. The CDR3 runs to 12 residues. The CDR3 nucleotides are TGTGCCAGCTGGAGGGAGGCCACTGAAGCTTTCTTT. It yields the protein CASWREATEAFF.

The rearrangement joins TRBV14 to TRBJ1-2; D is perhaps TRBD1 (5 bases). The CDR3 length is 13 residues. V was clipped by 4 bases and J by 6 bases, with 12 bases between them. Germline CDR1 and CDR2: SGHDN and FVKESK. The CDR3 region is CASSRNFRDGYTF. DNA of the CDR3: TGTGCCAGCAGCCGGAATTTCAGGGATGGCTACACCTTC.

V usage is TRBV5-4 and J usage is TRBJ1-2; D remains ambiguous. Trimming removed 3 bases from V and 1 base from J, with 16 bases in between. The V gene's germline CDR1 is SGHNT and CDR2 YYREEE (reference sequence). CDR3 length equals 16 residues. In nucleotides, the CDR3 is TGTGCCAGCAGCTCAGCCCCAGGCAGGCTTAACTATGGCTACACCTTC. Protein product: CASSSAPGRLNYGYTF.

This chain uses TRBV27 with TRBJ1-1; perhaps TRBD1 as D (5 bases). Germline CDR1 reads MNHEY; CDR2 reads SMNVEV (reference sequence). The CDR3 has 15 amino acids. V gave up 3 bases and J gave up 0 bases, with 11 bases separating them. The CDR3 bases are TGTGCCAGCAGTTTTCAGACAGCCATGAACACTGAAGCTTTCTTT. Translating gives CASSFQTAMNTEAFF.

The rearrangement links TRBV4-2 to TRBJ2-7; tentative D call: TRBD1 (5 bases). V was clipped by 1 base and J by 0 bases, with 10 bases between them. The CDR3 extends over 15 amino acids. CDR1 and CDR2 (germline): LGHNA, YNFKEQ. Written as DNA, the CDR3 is TGTGCCAGCAGCCAAGGCGGACACGACTCCTACGAGCAGTACTTC. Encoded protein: CASSQGGHDSYEQYF.